The clone carrying this T cell receptor (beta chain) showed up just once. These data belong to a study of OX40 agonist ivuxolimab in advanced cancers. There are 16 residues in the CDR3. Germline lookup yields CDR1 SGDLS and CDR2 YYNGEE. TCRdb keeps only in-frame clones here, not all; method: immunoSEQ multiplex PCR. The sample comprises around 60,000 clones, 82% of which are singletons, and more than 1.2% rests with the top ten. The TCR comes from an adult with an advanced solid tumor such as melanoma, head and neck, liver or kidney cancer. The material sequenced was CD4+ or CD8+ T cells sorted from blood, taken in a trial of the OX40 agonist ivuxolimab. The chain employs TRBV9 and TRBJ2-5; 13 nucleotides agree with TRBD2. Gene TRBJ2-7 matches the end of the DNA better, so the J call may be wrong. CDR3 in DNA: TGTGCCAGCAGCCCGAGCGGACTAGCGGGAGAGGGCGAGCAGTACTTC. It codes for CASSPSGLAGEGEQYF.